This T cell receptor beta chain came from a study of PD-1 blockade in classical Hodgkin lymphoma. Germline V CDR1 and CDR2: SGDLS, YYNGEE. V trimming: 3 bases; J trimming: 6 bases; junction bases outside the gene matches: 4. There are 15 residues in the CDR3. TCRdb keeps only in-frame clones here, not all; method: immunoSEQ multiplex PCR. The profile covers around 65,000 clones, with roughly 85% appearing a single time and roughly 8.8% taken by the ten largest. Noted time point: cycle 4 day 1 (C4D1), after more than 5 weeks of nivolumab. Every patient relapsed after autologous stem cell transplantation, and brentuximab vedotin exposure varied.

V usage is TRBV9 and J usage is TRBJ2-1; 12 nucleotides agree with TRBD2. Sequenced material: peripheral blood mononuclear cells (PBMCs), taken before the fourth cycle of nivolumab. The receptor's source is a human donor with classical Hodgkin lymphoma. CDR3 region: CASSALAGGPNEQFF. The CDR3 coding sequence is TGTGCCAGCAGCGCGCTAGCGGGGGGGCCCAATGAGCAGTTCTTC. Based on the CDR3 plus reference TRBV9 and TRBJ2-1, the full variable domain is DSGVTQTPKHLITATGQRVTLRCSPRSGDLSVYWYQQSLDQGLQFLIQYYNGEERAKGNILERFSAQQFPDLHSELNLSSLELGDSALYFCASSALAGGPNEQFFGPGTRLTVL.